This T cell receptor (beta chain) comes out of a study of Ad26.COV2.S vaccination and SARS-CoV-2 variants. General study results and limits: Reportedly, after vaccination the spike-specific CD8+ and CD4+ T cell responses displayed substantial breadth. Greater spike-specific TCR breadth was seen in vaccine recipients than in placebo recipients. An underestimation of total T cell responses may have resulted from the TCR breadth and depth analyses.

The CDR3 contains 15 residues. V was pared by 4 bases and J by 6 bases, with 9 bases of the junction left unmatched. Germline-derived CDR1 and CDR2 are MGHRA and YSYEKL. Assay: immunoSEQ multiplex PCR; the TCRdb copy retains only in-frame clones and omits some. Here the sample spans fewer than 50,000 clones, 65% to 90% being singletons. Concerning this clone: The antigen remains unidentified.

Sequencing was performed on peripheral blood, taken after recovery from COVID-19. V gene TRBV4-1 combines with J gene TRBJ1-5; TRBD1 aligns across 7 bases. This TCR came from a human donor who had recovered from COVID-19. The CDR3: CASSPLHGTAQPQHF. CDR3 sequence (DNA): TGCGCCAGCAGCCCTCTTCACGGGACAGCTCAGCCCCAGCATTTT.